This section outlines one T cell receptor beta chain sequence together with its context. The sample is drawn from a study of technical replicates of blood from several donors. CDR3 length: 15 residues. CDR1 MGHRA and CDR2 YSYEKL come from the germline V gene. With 0 bases clipped from V and 5 bases from J, the junction kept 5 bases outside the gene matches. Only in-frame clones appear in the TCRdb table, and some are missing; sequencing was by immunoSEQ multiplex PCR. The sample contains 55,000 to 80,000 clones, about 90% of which appear only once. This sequence was found in a human donor in good health. The J gene is TRBJ2-5, the V gene TRBV4-1, with 8 bases aligning to TRBD2. Sequencing was done on a sample of T cells isolated from PBMCs. CDR3 sequence: CASSQDSREGETQYF. The CDR3 DNA reads as TGCGCCAGCAGCCAAGATTCCCGGGAGGGGGAGACCCAGTACTTC.